This T cell receptor beta chain was sequenced during a study of blood T cell repertoires in COVID-19. With 3 bases removed from V and 0 bases from J, the gap between germline ends came to 14 bases. CDR3 length equals 17 residues. The V gene's germline CDR1 is SEHNR and CDR2 FQNEAQ (reference sequence). The repertoire was sequenced with immunoSEQ multiplex PCR; TCRdb's copy has only in-frame clones and lacks some. Of about 45,000 clones in the sample, 86% were seen once. The receptor comes from a human donor in a cohort sampled during active COVID-19. This sequence joins TRBV7-9 and TRBJ1-4, with D hard to call. Sequenced sample: peripheral blood. The CDR3 reads CASSFGLDSATNEKLFF. CDR3 DNA sequence: TGTGCCAGCAGCTTCGGCCTAGATTCAGCAACTAATGAAAAACTGTTTTTT.